The rows below give T cell receptor beta chains drawn from one sample of a study of blood T cell repertoires in COVID-19. Produced via immunoSEQ multiplex PCR; TCRdb's table is partial and in-frame only. The sample carries a few hundred thousand clones, roughly 83% recorded once. Sequencing input: peripheral blood. The source is a woman aged 50 to 65 with acute or convalescent COVID-19. Each CDR3 is given with its conserved first and last residue. The D gene is left open where the match is weak. Clone size is shown for a subset of rows, as once, few, many or a class of expanded clone.

d_call	v_call	clone_size	j_call	cdr3_aa	cdr3_nt
NA	TRBV5-1	NA	TRBJ2-5	CASSPISDGETQYF	TGCGCCAGCAGCCCGATCTCAGACGGGGAGACCCAGTACTTC
TRBD2	TRBV18	NA	TRBJ2-1	CASSPPLTSGRDEQFF	TGTGCCAGCTCACCACCGTTGACTAGCGGGAGAGATGAGCAGTTCTTC
TRBD2	TRBV7-3	NA	TRBJ2-1	CASSARGTSGREYWNEQFF	TGTGCCAGCAGCGCAAGGGGTACTAGCGGGAGGGAGTACTGGAATGAGCAGTTCTTC
NA	TRBV15	NA	TRBJ1-2	CATSVDRNYYGYTF	TGTGCCACCAGCGTAGACAGGAACTACTATGGCTACACCTTC
NA	TRBV13	NA	TRBJ1-1	CASSSPSRHDMNTEAFF	TGTGCCAGCAGCTCTCCCTCGCGACATGATATGAACACTGAAGCTTTCTTT
TRBD2	TRBV19	NA	TRBJ2-1	CATLNRGLAQYNEQFF	TGTGCCACCCTAAACAGGGGACTAGCGCAGTACAATGAGCAGTTCTTC
TRBD2	TRBV7-9	NA	TRBJ2-3	CASSLGSEERERDTQYF	TGTGCCAGCAGCTTAGGGTCGGAAGAGCGGGAGAGAGATACGCAGTATTTT
NA	TRBV28	NA	TRBJ2-7	CASSPLGGDSYEQYF	TGTGCCAGCAGCCCCTTAGGGGGGGACTCCTACGAGCAGTACTTC
TRBD1	TRBV7-9	NA	TRBJ1-5	CASTPTTGAPQPQHF	TGTGCCAGCACCCCTACAACAGGGGCCCCTCAGCCCCAGCATTTT
NA	TRBV9	NA	TRBJ1-2	CASSVTGNYGYTF	TGTGCCAGCAGCGTTACAGGGAACTATGGCTACACCTTC
TRBD1	TRBV24-1	NA	TRBJ2-1	CATSERTGGWDEQFF	TGTGCCACCAGTGAGCGGACAGGGGGATGGGATGAGCAGTTCTTC
TRBD2	TRBV20-1	NA	TRBJ2-1	CSASYRASGFDEQFF	TGCAGTGCTAGTTACCGGGCTAGCGGGTTCGATGAGCAGTTCTTC
NA	TRBV7-6	NA	TRBJ1-2	CASSLTLANYGYTF	TGTGCCAGCAGCTTGACGCTAGCTAACTATGGCTACACCTTC
TRBD1	TRBV7-9	NA	TRBJ2-3	CASSRRQGTDTQYF	TGTGCCAGCAGCCGAAGACAGGGAACAGATACGCAGTATTTT
NA	TRBV28	NA	TRBJ1-5	CASSTQRSFSNQPQHF	TGTGCCAGCAGTACTCAGAGGAGCTTTAGCAATCAGCCCCAGCATTTT
TRBD1	TRBV9	NA	TRBJ2-2	CASRFSGTAVFRGELFF	TGTGCCAGCAGGTTCTCCGGGACAGCGGTGTTTAGAGGGGAGCTGTTTTTT
TRBD1	TRBV5-5	few	TRBJ1-1	CASSSYQPGQEEAFF	TGTGCCAGCAGTTCCTACCAGCCGGGACAGGAGGAAGCTTTCTTT
TRBD2	TRBV14	NA	TRBJ2-1	CASSQGALAEGSSYNEQFF	TGTGCCAGCAGCCAAGGGGCCCTAGCGGAGGGGTCCTCCTACAATGAGCAGTTCTTC
TRBD1	TRBV27	NA	TRBJ1-2	CATAGTVNYGYTF	TGTGCCACCGCCGGGACAGTGAACTATGGCTACACCTTC
NA	TRBV18	NA	TRBJ2-5	CASSPPNQETQYF	TGTGCCAGCTCACCACCCAACCAAGAGACCCAGTACTTC